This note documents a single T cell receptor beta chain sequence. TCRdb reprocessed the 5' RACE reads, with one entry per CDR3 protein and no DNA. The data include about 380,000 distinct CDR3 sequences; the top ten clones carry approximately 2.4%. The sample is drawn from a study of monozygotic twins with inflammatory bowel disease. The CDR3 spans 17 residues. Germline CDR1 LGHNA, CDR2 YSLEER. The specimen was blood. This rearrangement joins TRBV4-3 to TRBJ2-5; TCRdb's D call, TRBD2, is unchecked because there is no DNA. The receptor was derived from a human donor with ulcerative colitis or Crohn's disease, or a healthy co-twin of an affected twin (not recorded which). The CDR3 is CASSQGTSGGVIETQYF.